Listed below are T cell receptor beta chains from one sample, sequenced in a study of molecular identifiers for immune sequencing clone quantification. TCRdb re-derived calls from the PCR reads in MiXCR, one entry per CDR3 protein. The sample includes some 320,000 distinct CDR3 sequences, around 21% of them seen just once. The sequenced sample was naive CD8+ T cells from blood, with Jurkat cell RNA spiked in. Receptors originate from a human donor in good health. Some libraries in this study had Jurkat cell RNA spiked in. Both conserved end residues are part of each CDR3. D genes are given only for firm matches. Size values are once, few and many counts, or a class for expanded clones, and some rows have none.

clone_size	d_call	j_call	v_call	cdr3_aa	cdr3_nt
many	-	TRBJ1-3	TRBV15	CATSEDGSDTIYF	TGTGCCACCAGTGAAGACGGCTCGGACACCATATATTTT
-	-	TRBJ2-7	TRBV3-1	CASSQEGFGTETYEQYF	TGTGCCAGCAGCCAAGAGGGGTTCGGGACGGAGACCTACGAGCAGTACTTC
-	TRBD1	TRBJ2-2	TRBV3-1	CASSQDMGQGTNTGELFF	TGTGCCAGCAGCCAAGATATGGGACAGGGGACTAACACCGGGGAGCTGTTTTTT
many	-	TRBJ1-3	TRBV11-3	CASSFSSGNTIYF	TGTGCCAGCAGCTTCTCGTCAGGAAACACCATATATTTT
few	-	TRBJ1-3	TRBV19	CASSTRTGTGNTIYF	TGTGCCAGTAGTACACGGACGGGGACTGGAAACACCATATATTTT
many	-	TRBJ1-5	TRBV6-2/TRBV6-3	CASSYIPQSNQPQHF	TGTGCCAGCAGTTACATCCCCCAGAGCAATCAGCCCCAGCATTTT
-	-	TRBJ2-3	TRBV4-1	CASSQDAGNSGTDTQYF	TGCGCCAGCAGCCAAGATGCGGGGAATTCCGGCACAGATACGCAGTATTTT
-	-	TRBJ2-3	TRBV11-1	CASSFGRVRSTDTQYF	TGTGCCAGCAGCTTCGGGCGGGTTCGTAGCACAGATACGCAGTATTTT
-	-	TRBJ1-1	TRBV5-6	CASSARAPEAFF	TGTGCCAGCAGTGCCCGAGCCCCTGAAGCTTTCTTT
many	TRBD1	TRBJ1-3	TRBV9	CASSAPRSGTANSGNTIYF	TGTGCCAGCAGCGCCCCCAGATCCGGGACAGCGAACTCTGGAAACACCATATATTTT
many	-	TRBJ2-7	TRBV20-1	CSARAEWENYEQYF	TGCAGTGCTAGGGCTGAGTGGGAAAACTACGAGCAGTACTTC
many	TRBD1	TRBJ2-3	TRBV29-1	CSVGHPGQGIDTQYF	TGCAGCGTTGGGCACCCGGGACAGGGGATAGATACGCAGTATTTT
-	-	TRBJ2-6	TRBV19	CASRGANVLAF	TGTGCCAGTAGGGGAGCCAACGTCCTGGCTTTC
-	-	TRBJ2-1	TRBV11-2	CASSTTALALLSYNEQFF	TGTGCCAGCAGCACAACCGCGCTAGCTCTCCTCTCCTACAATGAGCAGTTCTTC
many	-	TRBJ1-1	TRBV6-2/TRBV6-3	CASSPPRGQITEAFF	TGTGCCAGCAGTCCACCCCGCGGACAGATCACTGAAGCTTTCTTT
many	TRBD1	TRBJ2-2	TRBV7-3	CASSLGQGTGELFF	TGTGCCAGCAGCTTGGGACAGGGAACCGGGGAGCTGTTTTTT
many	TRBD1	TRBJ1-1	TRBV27	CASSPGGGTEAFF	TGTGCCAGCAGCCCAGGGGGAGGAACTGAAGCTTTCTTT
-	-	TRBJ2-7	TRBV11-1	CASSLDGYASYEQYF	TGTGCCAGCAGCTTAGATGGGTATGCCTCCTACGAGCAGTACTTC
many	-	TRBJ2-7	TRBV4-3	CASSQDGVGSYEQYF	TGCGCCAGCAGCCAAGATGGGGTGGGCTCCTACGAGCAGTACTTC
-	TRBD1	TRBJ2-7	TRBV5-1	CASSVGQGVYEQYF	TGCGCCAGCAGCGTGGGACAGGGAGTCTACGAGCAGTACTTC
many	TRBD1	TRBJ1-1	TRBV7-9	CASSPGQGTNTEAFF	TGTGCCAGCAGCCCAGGACAGGGGACGAACACTGAAGCTTTCTTT
few	-	TRBJ2-7	TRBV27	CASSLSWGSYEQYF	TGTGCCAGCAGTTTATCTTGGGGTAGCTACGAGCAGTACTTC
-	-	TRBJ2-2	TRBV19	CAGSTIHGELFF	TGTGCCGGTAGTACCATTCACGGGGAGCTGTTTTTT
many	-	TRBJ2-1	TRBV5-1	CASSLIRADEQFF	TGCGCCAGCAGCTTAATCAGGGCCGATGAGCAGTTCTTC
few	TRBD1	TRBJ2-3	TRBV27	CASSLMTPGQGNTPQYF	TGTGCCAGCAGTTTAATGACACCGGGACAGGGTAATACGCCGCAGTATTTT
few	-	TRBJ2-3	TRBV24-1	CATSDLHGIRTDTQYF	TGTGCCACCAGTGATTTGCACGGCATCCGCACAGATACGCAGTATTTT
many	-	TRBJ2-7	TRBV6-5	CASSSPGLQDEQYF	TGTGCCAGCAGTTCCCCGGGACTCCAAGACGAGCAGTACTTC
many	-	TRBJ2-3	TRBV29-1	CSVEEGSEPSTDTQYF	TGCAGCGTTGAAGAAGGATCCGAACCTAGCACAGATACGCAGTATTTT
few	TRBD2	TRBJ2-7	TRBV28	CASLQLGLGSYEQYF	TGTGCCAGCCTCCAATTGGGACTAGGGTCCTACGAGCAGTACTTC
many	TRBD2	TRBJ2-3	TRBV5-8	CASSLALGRAGDTQYF	TGTGCCAGCAGCTTGGCCCTCGGGAGGGCCGGGGATACGCAGTATTTT
few	TRBD1	TRBJ2-2	TRBV6-2/TRBV6-3	CASSRTGAPNTGELFF	TGTGCCAGCAGTCGTACAGGGGCACCTAACACCGGGGAGCTGTTTTTT
many	TRBD2	TRBJ2-7	TRBV27	CASRRRGAYEQYF	TGTGCCAGCAGGCGGCGGGGGGCCTACGAGCAGTACTTC
few	TRBD2	TRBJ2-3	TRBV7-8	CASSLVQQRGISTDTQYF	TGTGCCAGCAGCTTAGTTCAGCAGCGGGGAATCAGCACAGATACGCAGTATTTT
many	-	TRBJ2-1	TRBV4-1	CASSQQSGLWYNEQFF	TGCGCCAGCAGCCAGCAGTCGGGACTCTGGTACAATGAGCAGTTCTTC
many	-	TRBJ2-3	TRBV5-6	CASSLAGFSTDTQYF	TGTGCCAGCAGTTTGGCGGGTTTCAGCACAGATACGCAGTATTTT
few	TRBD2	TRBJ2-3	TRBV14	CASSQDFGLAVGDTQYF	TGTGCCAGCAGCCAAGATTTTGGCCTAGCGGTAGGAGATACGCAGTATTTT
many	-	TRBJ2-5	TRBV4-3	CASRPPGTQETQYF	TGCGCCAGCAGACCCCCGGGCACCCAAGAGACCCAGTACTTC